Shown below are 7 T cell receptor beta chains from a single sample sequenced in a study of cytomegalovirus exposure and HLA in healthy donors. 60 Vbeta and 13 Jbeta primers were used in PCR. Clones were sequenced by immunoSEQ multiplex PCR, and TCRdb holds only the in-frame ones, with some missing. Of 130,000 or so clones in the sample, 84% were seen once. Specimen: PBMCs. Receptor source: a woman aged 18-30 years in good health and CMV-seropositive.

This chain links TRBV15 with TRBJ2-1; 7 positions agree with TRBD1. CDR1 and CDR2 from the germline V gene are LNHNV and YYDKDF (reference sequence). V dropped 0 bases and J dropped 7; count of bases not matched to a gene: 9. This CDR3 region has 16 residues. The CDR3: CATSRDSTGEWNEQFF. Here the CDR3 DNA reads TGTGCCACCAGCAGAGATTCCACAGGGGAGTGGAATGAGCAGTTCTTC.

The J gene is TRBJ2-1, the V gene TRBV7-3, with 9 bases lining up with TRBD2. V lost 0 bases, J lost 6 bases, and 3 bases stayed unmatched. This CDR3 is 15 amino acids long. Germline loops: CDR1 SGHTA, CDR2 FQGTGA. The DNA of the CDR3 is TGTGCCAGCAGCTTAACTAGCGGGGGCGGCAATGAGCAGTTCTTC. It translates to CASSLTSGGGNEQFF. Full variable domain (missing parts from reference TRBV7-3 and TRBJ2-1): GAGVSQTPSNKVTEKGKYVELRCDPISGHTALYWYRQSLGQGPEFLIYFQGTGAADDSGLPNDRFFAVRPEGSVSTLKIQRTERGDSAVYLCASSLTSGGGNEQFFGPGTRLTVL.

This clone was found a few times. CDR3 coding DNA: TGTGCCAGCAGCTTTGGGCTAGCCACGAAAGAGACCCAGTACTTC. Translation gives CASSFGLATKETQYF. The chain combines TRBV7-3 with TRBJ2-5; possibly TRBD2 for D (5 bases). This CDR3 spans 15 amino acids. V was trimmed by 3 bases and J by 3 bases, leaving 14 bases between them. Germline CDR1 is SGHTA and CDR2 is FQGTGA.

CDR3 region: CASSTSTGSEHHEQFF. The CDR3 coding sequence is TGTGCCAGCAGTACTTCCACGGGTAGCGAACACCATGAGCAGTTCTTC. This chain links TRBV6-7 with TRBJ2-1; TRBD2 is a possible D gene (5 bases). TRBV6-7 is identified as an open reading frame with a role that is uncertain. The CDR3 runs to 16 residues. The V and J ends lost 5 bases and 8 bases respectively, with 22 bases between them.

Written as DNA, the CDR3 is TGCGCCAGCAGCCCACGACTAGCGGGGAACACAGATACGCAGTATTTT. Protein: CASSPRLAGNTDTQYF. This chain joins TRBV5-1 and TRBJ2-3; TRBD2 matches 11 bases. Germline V gives CDR1 SGHRS, CDR2 YFSETQ. Trimming removed 4 bases from V and 2 bases from J; junction bases left unmatched: 6. The CDR3 contains 16 residues.

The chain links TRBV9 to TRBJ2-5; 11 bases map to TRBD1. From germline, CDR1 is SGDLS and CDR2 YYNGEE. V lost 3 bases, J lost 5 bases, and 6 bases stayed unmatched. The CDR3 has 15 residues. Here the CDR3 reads CASSAAGQGGETQYF. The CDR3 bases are TGTGCCAGCAGCGCCGCGGGACAGGGGGGGGAGACCCAGTACTTC.

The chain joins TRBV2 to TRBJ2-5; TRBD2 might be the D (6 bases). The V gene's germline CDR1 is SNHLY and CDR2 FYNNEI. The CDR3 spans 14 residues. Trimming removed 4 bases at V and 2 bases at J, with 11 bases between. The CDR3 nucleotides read TGTGCCAGCAGTGCACGGCGGGGACAAGAGACCCAGTACTTC. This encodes CASSARRGQETQYF.